What follows describes a single T cell receptor (beta chain). Its antigen remains unknown. The CDR3 runs to 13 residues. The V gene lost 2 bases and the J gene lost 7 bases, with 11 bases spanning the gap. Per the germline V gene, CDR1 is KGHSH and CDR2 is LQKENI. The data are from a study of T cells after posttransplantation cyclophosphamide. Busulfan-fludarabine conditioning, marrow transplant, and cyclophosphamide on days +3 and +4 were administered. Study-level points and caveats: After PTCy, TRB diversity resembled that of CNI/methotrexate controls. Blood and skin or GI T cell repertoires showed limited TRB overlap.

The protocol was immunoSEQ multiplex PCR, while the TCRdb copy is restricted to in-frame clones and leaves out a portion. The table has about 43,000 clones, around 90% seen once. The source is a male patient aged 55 to 70 who received an allogeneic stem cell transplant from a related donor and was CMV-positive. Some T cells may have originated in the graft donor. The sample in question was PBMCs, obtained around 63 days after allogeneic stem cell transplant with posttransplant cyclophosphamide. The chain joins TRBV18 to TRBJ2-5; D remains unclear. CDR3 DNA sequence: TGTGCCAGCTCACCAGCGCCTTACAGGACCCAGTACTTC. Residues: CASSPAPYRTQYF.